This T cell receptor (beta chain) was observed in a study of radiotherapy plus CTLA-4 blockade in lung cancer listed by TCRdb under 2018. Some background on the complete study: Objective responses were observed in 18% of enrolled patients, and disease control was achieved in around 30%.

For this chain, trimming is 2 bases at the V end and 7 bases at the J end, and the number of junction bases without a gene match is 9. The germline V gene sets CDR1 to SGHTA and CDR2 to FQGNSA. Taken from cysteine to phenylalanine, the CDR3 has 16 residues. Only CDR3 DNA remains: 48 bases, in frame from the first base. The study evaluated CTLA-4 blockade (ipilimumab) given together with focal radiation therapy in patients who had chemo-refractory metastatic non-small-cell lung cancer. Study-wide conclusions, independent of this receptor: TCR clones derived from tumors expanded in peripheral blood after treatment with radiotherapy and ipilimumab. Early dynamic changes in blood T cell clones, together with increased serum interferon-beta after radiation, were reported as the strongest predictors of response.

The method was the immunoSEQ multiplex PCR assay. Here the immuneACCESS table is served through TCRdb, limited to in-frame sequences with V and J called. Missing clones are a known gap in these copies; in checked studies unresolved V genes cover under half, and the rest lacks a known reason. The sample table lists 15,000 to 20,000 clones, 86% of them with a count of one. The ten largest clones add up to 20% to 30% of the sample. Worth noting for this clone: Its recognized antigen is unknown. No base quality values were provided; no much bigger clone lies one nucleotide off.

Recombination joined TRBV7-2 with TRBJ2-1; TRBD2 agrees with 9 junctional bases. This TCR was recovered from a human donor with non-small cell lung cancer whose response to radiotherapy plus ipilimumab could not be evaluated. Sequences were derived from peripheral blood, sampled from a patient treated with radiotherapy plus ipilimumab. DNA sequence: TGTGCCAGCAGCTTACGAGGCGGGGGGGCGCGGAATGAGCAGTTCTTC. This sequence encodes CASSLRGGGARNEQFF.